This TCR beta chain was sequenced for a study of T cell repertoires in cytomegalovirus infection. Study overall: Signatures in public TCR beta sequences pointed to both CMV infection and matching HLA type.

The J segment lost 4 bases and the V segment lost 4 bases, leaving 4 bases of the junction unmatched. The CDR3 is made up of 14 amino acids. Per germline, CDR1 SGHRS and CDR2 YFSETQ. TCRdb reprocessed the reads with MiXCR, giving one entry per CDR3 protein. The table lists 150,000 or so distinct CDR3 sequences, roughly a quarter of them singletons. Study-level results: HLA-C-restricted CMV clonotypes gave the most frequent clonotype in two of eight donors. Individuals carrying CMV plus the relevant HLA were identified by cumulative frequency of public TCR beta families.

With respect to this clonotype: Its antigen is still unknown.

The chain has TRBV5-1 and TRBJ2-1, with 8 nucleotides matching TRBD1. The source is a human donor in good health (CMV status not recorded). Some clones in this sample may be carry-over from other donors' samples. The specimen was PBMCs. CDR3 DNA sequence: TGCGCCAGCAGCCAAGGGACAGGTTACAATGAGCAGTTCTTC. Residues: CASSQGTGYNEQFF.